The 10 T cell receptor beta chains below were found in one sample sequenced in a study of tumor and adjacent non-tumor tissue in lung cancer. The template was RNA from unsorted bulk tissue. A modified ARM-PCR protocol with three rounds of nested PCR amplified TCRbeta. Each CDR3 protein is one row after TCRdb ran MiXCR on the multiplex PCR reads. Among 130,000 or so distinct CDR3 sequences listed, 66% were seen once. What was sequenced was lung tumor tissue. These receptors all come from a man younger than 40 with non-small cell lung cancer.

On this clonotype: A much larger clone lies one base from this, so it may be a read error. The chain recombines TRBV20-1 with TRBJ2-3; 8 nucleotides align to TRBD2. The CDR3 loop spans 13 amino acids. Germline V gene data show CDR1 as DFQATT and CDR2 as SNEGSKA (reference sequence). V trimming: 7 bases; J trimming: 11 bases; junction bases outside the gene matches: 14. The CDR3 region is CSVTAGAVNMQYF. CDR3 DNA sequence: TGCAGTGTTACAGCGGGAGCAGTTAATATGCAGTATTTT.

The table lists this clonotype with a count of one. Relative to the germline gene, one junction end is altered; a read error may explain this. This chain joins TRBV11-2 and TRBJ2-3; possibly TRBD2 for D (6 bases). The germline V gene has CDR1 SGHAT and CDR2 FQNNGV. This CDR3 region has 16 residues. The CDR3 loop is CASSLTTGAGLDRQYF. DNA for the CDR3: TGTGCCAGCAGCCTAACGACGGGAGCCGGGTTGGATAGGCAGTATTTT.

Regarding this clonotype: Since no conserved phenylalanine or tryptophan closes the CDR3, a read error is the likely cause. The genes are TRBV20-1 and TRBJ1-1, with 9 bases aligning to TRBD1. Germline V lookup: CDR1 DFQATT, CDR2 SNEGSKA (reference sequence). The CDR3 totals 13 residues. The CDR3, as DNA: TGCAGAGTTCACAGGGGGCATGACACTGAAGCTTTCTCT. It encodes CRVHRGHDTEAFS.

Remarks on this clonotype: A much larger clone differs by one base, so this may be a read error. V and J are TRBV20-1 and TRBJ2-3, with 12 bases lining up with TRBD1. CDR3 length: 15 amino acids. Germline values: CDR1 DFQATT, CDR2 SNEGSKA (reference sequence). The CDR3: CSALDGTGGTDTHYF. CDR3 coding DNA: TGCAGTGCCCTGGACGGGACAGGGGGCACAGATACGCACTATTTT.

The chain is built from TRBV6-6 and TRBJ2-1; the match to TRBD2 covers 8 bases. J lost 0 bases, V lost 4 bases, and 11 bases had no gene match. Germline lookup yields CDR1 MNHNY and CDR2 SVGAGI (reference sequence). This CDR3 has 18 residues. The CDR3 protein is CASSSGNSGASSYNEQFF. CDR3 sequence (DNA): TGTGCCAGCAGTTCCGGCAATAGCGGGGCAAGCTCCTACAATGAGCAGTTCTTC.

Turning to this clonotype: This clone may be a read error of a much larger clone one base away. The chain is built from TRBV10-3 and TRBJ2-3, with D hard to call. Germline lookup yields CDR1 ENHRY and CDR2 SYGVKD. The CDR3 sequence is 15 residues long. The CDR3 sequence is CAISRTNSGTDTLYF. The CDR3 DNA is TGTGCCATCAGTCGGACGAACAGTGGCACAGATACGCTGTATTTT.

This chain connects TRBV20-1 to TRBJ1-5, with D hard to call. The CDR3 has 16 residues. V lost 3 bases and J 0 bases, leaving 15 bases between the germline ends. Germline CDR1 reads DFQATT; CDR2 reads SNEGSKA (reference sequence). The CDR3 protein is CSARDLRDYSNQPQHF. The CDR3 DNA is TGCAGTGCTAGGGATCTGCGAGACTATAGCAATCAGCCCCAGCATTTT.

The CDR3 coding sequence is TGCGCCAGCGGCCGAGAACCGGGAATGAACACTGAAGCTTTCTTT. It encodes CASGREPGMNTEAFF. This chain connects TRBV4-1 to TRBJ1-1; D uncertain. Trimming removed 8 bases at V and 0 bases at J, with 16 bases between. CDR1 is MGHRA, CDR2 YSYEKL, per germline. This CDR3 comprises 15 residues.

As concerns this clonotype: The junction does not match germline at one end; this may be a read error. The V call is TRBV20-1, the J call TRBJ2-4; D uncertain. Germline CDR1 is DFQATT and CDR2 is SNEGSKA (reference sequence). The CDR3 sequence is 15 residues long. This CDR3 is CSAGPVVRVKSIQYF. CDR3 DNA sequence: TGCAGTGCCGGCCCAGTAGTGCGAGTGAAAAGCATTCAGTACTTC.

About this clonotype: The junction shows a germline mismatch at one end, possibly a read error. The chain uses TRBV11-2 and TRBJ2-1; TRBD1 matches 7 bases. This CDR3 is built from 17 residues. Per the germline V gene, CDR1 is SGHAT and CDR2 is FQNNGV. The CDR3 reads CTSSLRLGGGFYNEQFF. The CDR3 DNA follows: TGTACCAGCAGCTTACGTCTAGGGGGCGGATTCTACAATGAGCAGTTCTTC.